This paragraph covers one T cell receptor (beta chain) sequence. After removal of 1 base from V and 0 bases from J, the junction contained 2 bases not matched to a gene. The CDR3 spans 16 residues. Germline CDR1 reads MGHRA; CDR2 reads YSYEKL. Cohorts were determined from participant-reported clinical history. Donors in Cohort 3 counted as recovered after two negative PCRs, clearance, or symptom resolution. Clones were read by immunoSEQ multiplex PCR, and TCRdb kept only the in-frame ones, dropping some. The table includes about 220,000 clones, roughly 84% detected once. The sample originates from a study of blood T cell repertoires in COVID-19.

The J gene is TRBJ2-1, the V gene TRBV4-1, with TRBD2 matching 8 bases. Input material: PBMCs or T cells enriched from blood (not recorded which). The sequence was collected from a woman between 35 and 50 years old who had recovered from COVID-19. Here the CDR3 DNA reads TGCGCCAGCAGCCAAGTGGCGGGAGGCTCCTACAATGAGCAGTTCTTC. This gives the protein CASSQVAGGSYNEQFF.